The entry that follows covers one TCR beta chain sequence. The record originates from a study of control samples from healthy donors and cancer patients. The CDR3 extends over 14 amino acids. The V gene's germline CDR1 is SGHRS and CDR2 YFSETQ. V lost 4 bases and J lost 4; bases outside the gene matches: 6. Sequenced by immunoSEQ multiplex PCR; TCRdb stores in-frame clones only, minus some. The sample lists roughly 200,000 clones; roughly nine tenths were seen once. The clonotype comes from a man aged 30 to 39 in good health. What was sequenced was blood. The rearrangement joins TRBV5-1 to TRBJ2-3; 7 bases fit TRBD1. The CDR3 spells CASSQGEYSDTQYF. CDR3 nucleotides: TGCGCCAGCAGCCAGGGGGAGTACTCAGATACGCAGTATTTT.